Listed here are 31 T cell receptor beta chains from one sample, sequenced in a study of T cell clones after liver transplantation. Some clones are missing from TCRdb's copy, which holds only in-frame ones; the method was immunoSEQ multiplex PCR. Of 15,000 to 20,000 clones in the sample, 75% to 85% were seen once. This sample comprised CD8+ T cells from blood, obtained 48 months after liver transplant. All receptors derive from a human patient who received a liver transplant. Some T cells may possibly be graft donor cells.

The gene calls are TRBV9 and TRBJ2-1; 8 bases are shared with TRBD2. J gave up 5 bases and V 3 bases, and 10 bases lay outside the gene matches. Germline assignment: CDR1 SGDLS and CDR2 YYNGEE. This CDR3 is 16 amino acids long. Here the CDR3 reads CASSASGGGRHNEQFF. In nucleotides, the CDR3 is TGTGCCAGCAGCGCCTCTGGCGGGGGGAGGCACAATGAGCAGTTCTTC.

By share, this clone ranks as hyperexpanded. This chain links TRBV4-3 with TRBJ2-7; a weak D match, TRBD1 (6 bases). Germline lookup yields CDR1 LGHNA and CDR2 YSLEER. The V gene lost 0 bases and the J gene lost 0 bases, with 9 bases spanning the gap. This CDR3 region has 15 residues. The CDR3: CASSQDRGSSYEQYF. CDR3 nucleotides: TGCGCCAGCAGCCAAGATAGGGGGAGCTCCTACGAGCAGTACTTC.

The chain is built from TRBV9 and TRBJ2-7, with D perhaps given as TRBD1 or TRBD2 (6 bases each). Trimming shortened V by 2 bases and J by 6 bases, and 18 bases separated the two germline ends. The CDR3 is made up of 15 amino acids. Germline V gene sequence: CDR1 SGDLS, CDR2 YYNGEE. The CDR3 DNA sequence: TGTGCCAGCAGCGTCGACCTAGCGAAGGGGGGCGAGCAGTACTTC. This gives the protein CASSVDLAKGGEQYF.

This clone was found once. The chain joins TRBV7-3 to TRBJ2-2, with 12 nucleotides matching TRBD2. Per germline, CDR1 SGHTA and CDR2 FQGTGA. V lost 3 bases, J lost 3 bases, and 8 bases stayed unmatched. The CDR3 loop spans 18 amino acids. The CDR3 region is CASSFPSGRAGDTGELFF. The CDR3 DNA follows: TGTGCCAGCAGCTTCCCTAGCGGGAGGGCCGGGGACACCGGGGAGCTGTTTTTT.

This clone appeared once. This sequence joins TRBV7-9 and TRBJ2-1; TRBD2 aligns across 8 bases. V trimming: 5 bases; J trimming: 0 bases; junction bases outside the gene matches: 15. This CDR3 has 19 residues. The germline gives CDR1 SEHNR, CDR2 FQNEAQ (reference sequence). Here the CDR3 reads CASSPSVRASGSSYNEQFF. The CDR3 DNA reads as TGTGCCAGCAGCCCCTCCGTTAGGGCCAGCGGGAGCTCCTACAATGAGCAGTTCTTC.

This chain uses TRBV14 with TRBJ1-2; D may be TRBD1 (6 bases). V lost 0 bases, J lost 6 bases, and 17 bases lay in between. This CDR3 contains 16 residues. Germline lookup yields CDR1 SGHDN and CDR2 FVKESK. The CDR3 DNA reads TGTGCCAGCAGCCAAGATCATAGGGGGATTGGAGATGGCTACACCTTC. Its protein is CASSQDHRGIGDGYTF.

CDR3 protein: CASSASGGTVYGYTF. CDR3 sequence (DNA): TGTGCCAGCAGTGCCTCAGGGGGCACGGTCTATGGCTACACCTTC. The chain recombines TRBV27 with TRBJ1-2, with 8 bases that match TRBD1. The CDR3 runs 15 residues. J gave up 4 bases and V 5 bases, and 9 bases lay outside the gene matches. CDR1 and CDR2 from the germline V gene are MNHEY and SMNVEV (reference sequence).

This clone showed up just once. The chain has TRBV9 and TRBJ2-1; D is undetermined. Germline CDR1 reads SGDLS; CDR2 reads YYNGEE. This CDR3 is built from 12 residues. The V and J ends lost 0 bases and 7 bases respectively, with 5 bases between them. The CDR3 spells CASSVDGNEQFF. The CDR3 DNA is TGTGCCAGCAGCGTAGATGGTAATGAGCAGTTCTTC.

The chain employs TRBV2 and TRBJ2-7; tentative D call: TRBD1 (6 bases). The CDR3 has 13 amino acids. V was pared by 7 bases and J by 2 bases, with 12 bases between. Per the germline V gene, CDR1 is SNHLY and CDR2 is FYNNEI. The chain's CDR3 is CASNDRTAYEQYF. CDR3 nucleotides: TGTGCCAGCAATGACAGGACCGCCTACGAGCAGTACTTC.

This chain links TRBV27 with TRBJ1-1; no definite D call. The V gene lost 0 bases and the J gene lost 4 bases, with 15 bases spanning the gap. Germline assignment: CDR1 MNHEY and CDR2 SMNVEV (reference sequence). The CDR3 has 16 residues. The CDR3 nucleotides read TGTGCCAGCAGTTTATCGATCTCGACGGGGTTCACTGAAGCTTTCTTT. Translating gives CASSLSISTGFTEAFF.

The rearrangement links TRBV6-5 to TRBJ2-7; maybe TRBD2 (5 bases). Trimming removed 5 bases from V and 6 bases from J, with 17 bases in between. Germline values: CDR1 MNHEY, CDR2 SVGAGI. This CDR3 region has 14 residues. The CDR3, as DNA: TGTGCCAGCAGTCCACCCCGGGATCTCCCCGAGCAGTACTTC. It translates to CASSPPRDLPEQYF.

The V call is TRBV6-6, the J call TRBJ2-2; 7 nucleotides agree with TRBD1. Germline V gene sequence: CDR1 MNHNY, CDR2 SVGAGI (reference sequence). This CDR3 has 15 residues. Trimming removed 2 bases from V and 7 bases from J; junction bases left unmatched: 7. CDR3 coding DNA: TGTGCCAGCAGTTACGATCAGGGGGAAAACGGGGAGCTGTTTTTT. As protein: CASSYDQGENGELFF.

This clone has only one observation. The chain combines TRBV7-3 with TRBJ1-3, with D unresolved. This CDR3 spans 14 amino acids. Between the trimmed V and J ends, which lost 6 bases and 1 base, there was a span of 10 bases. Germline V gene lookup returns CDR1 SGHTA and CDR2 FQGTGA. In DNA form, the CDR3 reads TGTGCCAGCAGTCCTAGCCCTTCTGGAAACACCATATATTTT. Translation gives CASSPSPSGNTIYF.

The V gene is TRBV9, the J gene TRBJ2-7; 10 nucleotides match TRBD2. With V trimmed by 4 bases and J by 7 bases, 8 bases remained unmatched. Germline assignment: CDR1 SGDLS and CDR2 YYNGEE. This CDR3 region has 14 residues. The CDR3 DNA sequence: TGTGCCAGCAGCCCGGGACTAGCGACAGGGGAGCAGTACTTC. Amino acid sequence: CASSPGLATGEQYF.

The chain joins TRBV4-3 to TRBJ2-7; D may correspond to TRBD1 or TRBD2 (5 bases each). CDR1 and CDR2 (germline): LGHNA, YSLEER. This CDR3 region has 15 residues. V lost 3 bases and J lost 3, with 15 bases in between. CDR3 nucleotide sequence: TGCGCCAGCAGCCAGACGAGGGACCCTATCTACGAGCAGTACTTC. Encoded protein: CASSQTRDPIYEQYF.

This sequence joins TRBV27 and TRBJ2-3; no definite D call. CDR1 and CDR2 from the germline V gene are MNHEY and SMNVEV (reference sequence). V dropped 2 bases and J dropped 4 bases, with 7 bases sitting between them. This CDR3 has 13 amino acids. The CDR3 DNA is TGTGCCAGCAGTTTAGACACCTCAGATACGCAGTATTTT. Translating gives CASSLDTSDTQYF.

This chain uses TRBV5-4 with TRBJ1-1, with D perhaps matching TRBD1 (5 bases). Germline loops: CDR1 SGHNT, CDR2 YYREEE (reference sequence). This CDR3 contains 15 residues. V gave up 5 bases and J gave up 4 bases, with 18 bases separating them. In nucleotides, the CDR3 is TGTGCCAGCAGGCCGGAGGCGGGACGTTTCACTGAAGCTTTCTTT. Translation gives CASRPEAGRFTEAFF.

The J gene is TRBJ2-1, the V gene TRBV27, with unresolved D. Per the germline V gene, CDR1 is MNHEY and CDR2 is SMNVEV (reference sequence). The CDR3 is 15 residues long. Trimming pared 1 base from V and 1 base from J, leaving 8 bases between. The CDR3 reads CASSLFDTSYNEQFF. CDR3 DNA: TGTGCCAGCAGTTTATTCGATACTTCCTACAATGAGCAGTTCTTC.

This clone was seen repeatedly, ten times or more. This chain connects TRBV7-2 to TRBJ1-5, with a weak D call TRBD1 (5 bases). This CDR3 contains 16 residues. V dropped 1 base and J dropped 3 bases, with 13 bases sitting between them. The germline gives CDR1 SGHTA, CDR2 FQGNSA. CDR3 nucleotides: TGTGCCAGCAGCTTAGACAGGAAGGCCCCCAATCAGCCCCAGCATTTT. Residues: CASSLDRKAPNQPQHF.

CDR3 region: CASSLELRGFHYEQYF. The CDR3 DNA is TGTGCCAGCAGCTTGGAACTGCGGGGGTTCCACTACGAGCAGTACTTC. V usage is TRBV5-6 and J usage is TRBJ2-7, with 7 bases lining up with TRBD2. The CDR3 covers 16 residues. The junction had 9 bases not matched to a gene; V was cut back by 0 bases and J by 3 bases. The germline V gene encodes CDR1 SGHDT and CDR2 YYEEEE.

CDR3 in amino acids: CASSLALGAQETQYF. The CDR3 DNA reads as TGTGCCAGCAGCTTGGCTTTGGGGGCCCAAGAGACCCAGTACTTC. The rearrangement joins TRBV5-6 to TRBJ2-5, with D possibly TRBD1 on 6 matching bases. The germline CDR1 and CDR2 sequences are SGHDT and YYEEEE. V was pared by 0 bases and J by 1 base, with 10 bases between. The CDR3 is made up of 15 amino acids.

The chain combines TRBV2 with TRBJ2-2; D remains ambiguous. V lost 6 bases and J 2 bases, leaving 13 bases between the germline ends. Per germline, CDR1 SNHLY and CDR2 FYNNEI. The length of the CDR3 is 15 residues. CDR3 coding DNA: TGTGCCAGCAGCTCGGACCACGATAACACCGGGGAGCTGTTTTTT. It codes for CASSSDHDNTGELFF.

This rearrangement joins TRBV7-9 to TRBJ1-2; a weak D match, TRBD1 (5 bases). The CDR3 is 14 residues long. Trimming took off 0 bases at V and 8 bases at J, with 13 bases between the two ends. Germline V gene sequence: CDR1 SEHNR, CDR2 FQNEAQ (reference sequence). The CDR3 nucleotides read TGTGCCAGCAGCTTAGCCGACAGCCTCGGGGGCTACACCTTC. Translated, it gives CASSLADSLGGYTF.

There are a few counts of this clone. The rearrangement uses TRBV19 and TRBJ2-5; 8 nucleotides align to TRBD1. The CDR3 is 16 amino acids. V shed 4 bases and J 0 bases; nucleotides not matched to a gene: 7. The germline V gene encodes CDR1 LNHDA and CDR2 SQIVND (reference sequence). The CDR3 spells CASSTWTGWDQETQYF. CDR3 bases: TGTGCCAGTAGTACATGGACAGGGTGGGACCAAGAGACCCAGTACTTC.

The chain carries TRBV5-6 and TRBJ2-3; TRBD2 matches 8 bases. Trimming cost V 0 bases and J 9 bases; bases outside gene matches: 15. This CDR3 has 17 amino acids. Germline loops: CDR1 SGHDT, CDR2 YYEEEE. CDR3 in DNA: TGTGCCAGCAGCTTGGACCTTTCACGGGGGGGCCGGCGAACGCAGTATTTT. Its protein is CASSLDLSRGGRRTQYF.

This clone is classed as medium-sized. At the DNA level, this CDR3 is encoded by other sequences in the same sample as well. The chain is built from TRBV5-6 and TRBJ2-2; D is unresolved. The CDR3 covers 14 residues. In germline, CDR1 is SGHDT, CDR2 YYEEEE. V shed 7 bases and J shed 1 base, with 11 bases lying between them. The CDR3 sequence: CASGIGENTGELFF. As DNA, the CDR3 is TGTGCCAGCGGGATCGGAGAGAACACCGGGGAGCTGTTTTTT.

This chain links TRBV11-2 with TRBJ2-1; TRBD1 matches 7 bases. V lost 1 base and J lost 2; bases outside the gene matches: 5. The CDR3 has 16 amino acids. Germline CDR1 is SGHAT and CDR2 is FQNNGV. The CDR3 here is CASSLGGTAAYNEQFF. The CDR3 DNA is TGTGCCAGCAGCTTAGGAGGGACAGCCGCCTACAATGAGCAGTTCTTC. The full variable domain, in which reference TRBV11-2 and TRBJ2-1 provide the parts outside the CDR3, is EAGVAQSPRYKIIEKRQSVAFWCNPISGHATLYWYQQILGQGPKLLIQFQNNGVVDDSQLPKDRFSAERLKGVDSTLKIQPAKLEDSAVYLCASSLGGTAAYNEQFFGPGTRLTVL.

This clone is labeled as medium-sized (0.01 to 0.1%). This chain joins TRBV9 and TRBJ2-5; the match to TRBD2 covers 9 bases. Trimming at V came to 0 bases and at J to 5 bases, leaving 11 bases not matched to a gene. This CDR3 region has 17 residues. Germline CDR1 reads SGDLS; CDR2 reads YYNGEE. This CDR3 is CASSVVGSGSSTETQYF. The CDR3 nucleotides are TGTGCCAGCAGCGTAGTTGGTAGCGGGAGCTCTACGGAGACCCAGTACTTC.

This clone was seen more than once but under ten times. The chain joins TRBV7-9 to TRBJ1-6; no clear D. The V and J ends lost 1 base and 7 bases respectively, with 8 bases between them. This CDR3 contains 14 residues. Per germline, CDR1 SEHNR and CDR2 FQNEAQ (reference sequence). In DNA form, the CDR3 reads TGTGCCAGCAGCTTAGAAGGTGGGAATTCACCCCTCCACTTT. Translation gives CASSLEGGNSPLHF.

The CDR3 loop reads CASTTAGTGLYEQYF. The DNA for the CDR3 is TGTGCCAGCACTACGGCCGGGACAGGCCTCTACGAGCAGTACTTC. The rearrangement joins TRBV27 to TRBJ2-7, with TRBD1 identical over 8 bases. The CDR3 is 15 amino acids. J lost 3 bases, V lost 7 bases, and 11 bases had no gene match. The germline CDR1 and CDR2 sequences are MNHEY and SMNVEV (reference sequence).

As DNA, the CDR3 is TGTGCCACCAGCAGAGATGGGGACCCAGGCACCGGGGAGCTGTTTTTT. Translated: CATSRDGDPGTGELFF. V is TRBV15 and J is TRBJ2-2, with D perhaps given as TRBD1 or TRBD2 (5 bases each). Germline V gives CDR1 LNHNV, CDR2 YYDKDF (reference sequence). CDR3 size: 16 residues. With 0 bases removed from V and 4 bases from J, the gap between germline ends came to 12 bases.